This record covers a single TCR beta chain. The antigen remains unidentified. The data originate from a study of T-cell memory formation after mild COVID-19. Study as a whole: TCR clusters mostly belonged to single donors. Points from the study as a whole: Day 15 to 85 contractors were CD4/CD8 balanced; later expanders leaned CD4+.

5'RACE, which relied on constant-segment primers, yielded TCR alpha and TCR beta cDNA libraries carrying sample barcodes and UMIs. TCRdb ran MiXCR on the 5' RACE reads and lists one entry per CDR3 protein. The sample yields about 130,000 distinct CDR3 sequences, about 18% seen once. The V and J ends lost 2 bases and 0 bases respectively, with 5 bases between them. Germline V gene data show CDR1 as SGHAT and CDR2 as FQDESV (reference sequence). CDR3 size: 15 residues. The clonotype comes from a young man who had mild COVID-19 (a few samples of this study predate the infection). Cell type and time point are not known. The rearrangement uses TRBV11-1 and TRBJ1-6; D is ambiguous. Sequencing used PBMCs or a T cell subset sorted from them (not recorded which). CDR3 DNA sequence: TGTGCCAGCAGCTTATATGGCTCCTATAATTCACCCCTCCACTTT. This translates into CASSLYGSYNSPLHF. The entire variable domain, with the rest obtained from reference TRBV11-1 and TRBJ1-6, is as follows: EAEVAQSPRYKITEKSQAVAFWCDPISGHATLYWYRQILGQGPELLVQFQDESVVDDSQLPKDRFSAERLKGVDSTLKIQPAELGDSAMYLCASSLYGSYNSPLHFGNGTRLTVT.